This T cell receptor beta chain was identified during a study of T cells in Graves' hyperthyroidism and ophthalmopathy. Ten or more counts support this clonotype. What it recognizes is unknown. Germline CDR1 and CDR2: SNHLY and FYNNEI. Trimming left V 4 bases short and J 1 base short, with 8 bases between. The CDR3 extends over 14 amino acids. TCR beta CDR3 sequences were amplified from RNA transcripts. HTBI primers were the set used in a first-round RT-PCR of the TCR CDR3. TCRdb processed the multiplex PCR reads anew with MiXCR; each CDR3 protein has one entry. The sample includes about 400,000 distinct CDR3 sequences, roughly an eighth seen only once; the top ten take roughly 4.8%. Over 18 months, lack of ophthalmopathy progression marked Graves' hyperthyroidism as stable. The diagnoses drew upon clinical symptoms, serum thyroxine and TRAb, thyroid ultrasound and orbital computed tomography. Study-wide results and caveats: Ophthalmopathy could be told apart from stable hyperthyroidism with a 13 V-J model.

The chain links TRBV2 to TRBJ1-5, with D unclear. This TCR was sampled from a woman aged 18 to 35 with Graves' hyperthyroidism. Sequenced material: blood. In DNA form, the CDR3 reads TGTGCCAGCAGTGTAGGGCGGAGCAATCAGCCCCAGCATTTT. The encoded protein is CASSVGRSNQPQHF.